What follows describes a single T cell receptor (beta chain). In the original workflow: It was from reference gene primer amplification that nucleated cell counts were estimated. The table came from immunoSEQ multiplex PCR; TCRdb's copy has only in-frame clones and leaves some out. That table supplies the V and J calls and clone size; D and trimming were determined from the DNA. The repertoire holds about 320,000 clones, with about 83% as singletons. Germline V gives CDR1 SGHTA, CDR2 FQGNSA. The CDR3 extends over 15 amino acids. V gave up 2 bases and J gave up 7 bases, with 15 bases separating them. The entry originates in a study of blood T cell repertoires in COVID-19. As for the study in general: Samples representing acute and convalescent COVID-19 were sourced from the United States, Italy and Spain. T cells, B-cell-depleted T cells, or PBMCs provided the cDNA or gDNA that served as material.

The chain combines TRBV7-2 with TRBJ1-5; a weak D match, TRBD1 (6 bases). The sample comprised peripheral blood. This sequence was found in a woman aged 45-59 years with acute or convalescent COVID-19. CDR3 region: CASSLRGGIGQPQHF. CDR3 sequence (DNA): TGTGCCAGCAGCTTAAGGGGGGGCATCGGGCAGCCCCAGCATTTT.